The 6 T cell receptor beta chains below come from one sample, sequenced in a study of vaccination effects on CD4 cells after COVID-19. Clones were read by immunoSEQ multiplex PCR, and TCRdb kept only the in-frame ones, dropping some. Of about 45,000 clones listed, approximately 70% are singletons. Sequencing in the ViraFEST assay came after antigen-specific CD4+ T cells had been expanded with viral peptide pools, which were used to stimulate PBMC. The culture ran for nine to eleven days, and then CD4+ T cells were isolated. A positive SARS-CoV-2 PCR test fell between March and December 2020. Their antigen targets remain unknown. Source: CD4+ T cells from PBMCs cultured with a peptide pool, taken before COVID-19 vaccination. Source of these receptors: a human donor who had a prior SARS-CoV-2 infection.

The rearrangement joins TRBV5-4 to TRBJ2-3, with 11 bases that match TRBD2. This CDR3 has 16 amino acids. Trimming took 3 bases from V and 2 from J; bases not matched to a gene: 5. Germline-derived CDR1 and CDR2 are SGHNT and YYREEE (reference sequence). The chain's CDR3 is CASSSGLAASTDTQYF. CDR3 in DNA: TGTGCCAGCAGCTCGGGACTAGCGGCATCCACAGATACGCAGTATTTT.

This chain joins TRBV6-5 and TRBJ1-1; 7 nucleotides line up with TRBD1. The CDR3 spans 15 residues. Losses at the gene ends were 5 bases for V and 1 base for J; bases not matched to a gene: 7. Per the germline V gene, CDR1 is MNHEY and CDR2 is SVGAGI. In DNA, the CDR3 is TGTGCCAGCAGTATCGGACAGGCTGGGAACACTGAAGCTTTCTTT. As protein: CASSIGQAGNTEAFF.

This sequence joins TRBV2 and TRBJ2-7, with D possibly being TRBD1 (5 bases). Deletions cut 1 base from V and 7 bases from J, with 14 bases between. Germline V gene sequence: CDR1 SNHLY, CDR2 FYNNEI. CDR3 length: 14 residues. The CDR3 sequence: CASSEDRNPLEQYF. For the CDR3, the DNA is TGTGCCAGCAGTGAAGACAGGAACCCTCTTGAGCAGTACTTC.

V gene TRBV7-9 combines with J gene TRBJ1-2; no definite D call. V was cut by 5 bases and J by 2 bases, with 12 bases left in between. CDR3 length: 14 residues. Germline V CDR1 and CDR2: SEHNR, FQNEAQ (reference sequence). The CDR3, as DNA: TGTGCCAGCAGCCGAGGGCAGGAGAACTATGGCTACACCTTC. It specifies CASSRGQENYGYTF.

This clone was seen only once. The CDR3 DNA sequence: TGCGCCAGCAGCAGAACCGGGACAGGGGAAGTAAATGAAGCTTTCTTT. As protein: CASSRTGTGEVNEAFF. The chain is built from TRBV5-1 and TRBJ1-1, with 10 bases identical to TRBD1. V lost 4 bases and J lost 7; bases outside the gene matches: 13. This CDR3 has 16 residues. Looked up from germline, CDR1 is SGHRS and CDR2 is YFSETQ.

The chain is built from TRBV9 and TRBJ2-1, with a tentative D call TRBD2 (6 bases). V dropped 4 bases and J dropped 8 bases, with 16 bases sitting between them. This CDR3 comprises 14 residues. CDR1 SGDLS and CDR2 YYNGEE come from the germline V gene. In nucleotides, the CDR3 is TGTGCCAGCAGCTCACGACTAGGGGTCCATGAGCAGTTCTTC. Translating it yields CASSSRLGVHEQFF.